The TCR beta chain under discussion was sequenced for a study of CD8+ T cells in alopecia areata. Treatment noted: oral pan-JAK inhibitor, 5-10 mg twice daily. Peripheral blood, together with lesional scalp punch biopsies, was collected from alopecia areata patients. Extracted RNA was reverse transcribed, and the resulting cDNA served as sequencing template. Assay used: immunoSEQ multiplex PCR; TCRdb lists only in-frame clones, some missing. The profile shows about 120,000 clones, 53% of them singletons. Trimming cost V 4 bases and J 3 bases; bases outside gene matches: 7. This CDR3 spans 15 amino acids. Germline-derived CDR1 and CDR2 are SQVTM and ANQGSEA. Concerning this clone: Its antigen is as yet unknown.

Study results and limitations: Higher clonality and more expanded CD8+ clones appeared in lesional than normal scalp.

This clonotype originated in a human donor with alopecia areata. Sequenced material: CD4+ T cells sorted from blood, taken at week 4, from a patient treated with tofacitinib. This sequence joins TRBV29-1 and TRBJ2-2; 8 bases are a match to TRBD2. The CDR3 loop is CSVVSPGGYTGELFF. The DNA for the CDR3 is TGCAGCGTTGTTTCACCGGGGGGGTACACCGGGGAGCTGTTTTTT.